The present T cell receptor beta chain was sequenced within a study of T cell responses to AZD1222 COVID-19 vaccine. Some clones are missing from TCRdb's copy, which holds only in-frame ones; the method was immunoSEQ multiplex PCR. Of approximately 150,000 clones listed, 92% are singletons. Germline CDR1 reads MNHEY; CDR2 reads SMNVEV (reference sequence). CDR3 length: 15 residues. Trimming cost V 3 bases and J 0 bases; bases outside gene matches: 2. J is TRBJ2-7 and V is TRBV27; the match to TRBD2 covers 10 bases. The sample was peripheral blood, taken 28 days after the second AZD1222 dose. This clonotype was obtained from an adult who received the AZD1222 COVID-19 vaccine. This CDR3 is CASSLASGSSYEQYF. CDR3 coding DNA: TGTGCCAGCAGTTTGGCTAGCGGGAGCTCCTACGAGCAGTACTTC.